A single sample is the source of the 4 T cell receptor beta chains below, sequenced in a study of graft-versus-host responses after intestinal transplantation. The plating included roughly 200,000 irradiated, violet-dye-labeled stimulator cells together with roughly 200,000 CFSE-labeled responder cells. Produced via immunoSEQ multiplex PCR; TCRdb's table is partial and in-frame only. The repertoire consists of 11,000 to 15,000 clones, with under 45% occurring once and the leading ten covering about 2.5%. Specimen: alloreactive CD8+ T cells from a mixed lymphocyte reaction culture, collected before intestinal transplant. Subset indicated: CFSE-low proliferating T cells sorted from roughly six-day pre-transplant mixed lymphocyte reaction (GvH or HvG direction). The receptors come from a human patient who received an intestinal transplant.

The chain uses TRBV10-3 and TRBJ1-4; TRBD1 aligns across 7 bases. Trimming removed 6 bases from V and 8 bases from J; junction bases left unmatched: 15. Germline assignment: CDR1 ENHRY and CDR2 SYGVKD. The CDR3 has 16 residues. The CDR3 region is CAISKNRRGAGEKLFF. The CDR3 DNA sequence: TGTGCCATCAGCAAAAATCGCAGGGGGGCAGGGGAAAAACTGTTTTTT.

The chain joins TRBV2 to TRBJ2-2; D is unclear. V gave up 0 bases and J gave up 4 bases, with 6 bases separating them. Germline V CDR1 and CDR2: SNHLY, FYNNEI. This CDR3 has 14 amino acids. The CDR3 nucleotides read TGTGCCAGCAGTGAAGCTAGCCTCACCGGGGAGCTGTTTTTT. This translates into CASSEASLTGELFF.

The V gene is TRBV7-6, the J gene TRBJ2-1; D perhaps matches TRBD2 (6 bases). Germline V gene data show CDR1 as SGHVS and CDR2 as FNYEAQ. CDR3 size: 16 residues. V was clipped by 2 bases and J by 3 bases, with 14 bases between them. CDR3: CASSLSAGLSYNEQFF. CDR3 nucleotides: TGTGCCAGCAGCTTATCCGCGGGACTCAGCTACAATGAGCAGTTCTTC.

The chain uses TRBV4-1 and TRBJ2-5, with 14 bases fitting TRBD2. V lost 2 bases and J lost 0; bases outside the gene matches: 8. Germline CDR1 and CDR2: MGHRA and YSYEKL. This CDR3 has 19 amino acids. The CDR3 loop reads CASSQTGLAGAMYQETQYF. In DNA, the CDR3 is TGCGCCAGCAGCCAAACGGGACTAGCGGGGGCCATGTACCAAGAGACCCAGTACTTC.